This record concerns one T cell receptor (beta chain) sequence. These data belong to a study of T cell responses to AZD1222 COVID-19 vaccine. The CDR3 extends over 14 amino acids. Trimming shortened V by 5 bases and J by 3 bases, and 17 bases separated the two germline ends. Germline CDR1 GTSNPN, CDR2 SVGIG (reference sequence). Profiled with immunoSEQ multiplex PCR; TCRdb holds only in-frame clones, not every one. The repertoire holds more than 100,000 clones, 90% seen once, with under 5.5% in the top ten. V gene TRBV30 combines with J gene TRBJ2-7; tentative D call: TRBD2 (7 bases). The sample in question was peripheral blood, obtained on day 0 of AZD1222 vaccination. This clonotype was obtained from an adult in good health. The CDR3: CAWSGASGDYEQYF. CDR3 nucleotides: TGTGCCTGGTCAGGGGCCAGCGGGGACTACGAGCAGTACTTC.